This T cell receptor beta chain was observed in a study of neurological immune-mediated disorders. Study-wide findings and caveats: The most TCR clonal expansion was seen in HTLV-1-associated myelopathy, and the least was seen in multiple sclerosis, which fell below healthy controls.

One entry per CDR3 protein, called by TCRdb with MiXCR from the 5' RACE reads. Of 120,000 or so distinct CDR3 sequences listed, about 3.4% are singletons. The germline V gene encodes CDR1 LGHDT and CDR2 YNNKEL (reference sequence). The CDR3 has 15 residues. Trimming took 1 base from V and 3 from J; bases not matched to a gene: 4. This clonotype has a count of ten or more. The target antigen is unknown. J is TRBJ1-2 and V is TRBV3-1; 8 bases agree with TRBD1. Sequenced: PBMCs. The source of this sequence is a woman aged 30 to 39 with multiple sclerosis. The CDR3 loop is CASSQAPGGHYGYTF. The CDR3 nucleotides are TGTGCCAGCAGCCAAGCTCCAGGGGGCCACTATGGCTACACCTTC.